This note documents a single TCR beta chain sequence. The CDR3 contains 18 residues. Germline lookup yields CDR1 LGHNA and CDR2 YSLEER. V gave up 4 bases and J gave up 2 bases; unmatched junction bases: 13. The source of the sample is a study of blood T cell repertoires in COVID-19. Study at large: In each case, the material was cDNA or gDNA derived from T cells, B-cell-depleted T cells, or PBMCs.

Participants came from 24 US areas, aged about 18 to 95 years. Per the original methods: Amplification with reference gene primers provided the estimates of nucleated cell counts. Libraries were prepared by immunoSEQ multiplex PCR; TCRdb keeps only in-frame clonotypes and omits some of them. V and J calls and clone size are those listed in that table; D and trimming were worked out from the DNA. The sample gives 150,000 to 200,000 clones, roughly four fifths of which show up once; roughly 12% is in the top ten. Sequenced material: PBMCs or T cells enriched from blood (not recorded which). This sequence joins TRBV4-3 and TRBJ2-1; 8 bases are shared with TRBD2. The origin of this receptor is a man aged 35 to 55 who had recovered from COVID-19. The CDR3 sequence: CASSPTLSGSPPYNEQFF. Here the CDR3 DNA reads TGCGCCAGCAGCCCTACGTTAAGCGGGAGCCCCCCCTACAATGAGCAGTTCTTC.